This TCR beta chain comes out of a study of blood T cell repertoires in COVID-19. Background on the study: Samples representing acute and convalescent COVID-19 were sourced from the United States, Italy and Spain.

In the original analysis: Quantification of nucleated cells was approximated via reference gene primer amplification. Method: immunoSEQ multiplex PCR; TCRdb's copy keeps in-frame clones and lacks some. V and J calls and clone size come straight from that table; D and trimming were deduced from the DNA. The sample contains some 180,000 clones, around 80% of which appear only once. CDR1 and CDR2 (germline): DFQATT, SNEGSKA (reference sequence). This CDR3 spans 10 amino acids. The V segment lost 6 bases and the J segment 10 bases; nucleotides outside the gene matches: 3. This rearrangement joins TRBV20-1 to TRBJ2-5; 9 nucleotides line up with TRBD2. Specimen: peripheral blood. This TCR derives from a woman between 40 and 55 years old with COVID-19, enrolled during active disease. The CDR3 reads CSAKTSGQYF. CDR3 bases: TGCAGTGCAAAGACTAGCGGCCAGTACTTC.